The 3 T cell receptor beta chains in this list originate from one sample, sequenced in a study of chemoradiotherapy in HPV16-positive cancers. The table came from immunoSEQ multiplex PCR; TCRdb's copy has only in-frame clones and leaves some out. The table includes around 6,600 clones, roughly 80% detected once. This sample comprised tumor tissue, obtained from a patient who underwent chemoradiotherapy. The receptor set was obtained from a human donor with HPV-associated anogenital cancer.

This rearrangement joins TRBV5-1 to TRBJ1-1; no reliable D call. CDR1 is SGHRS and CDR2 is YFSETQ in the germline V gene. The CDR3 is made up of 15 amino acids. V was cut by 2 bases and J by 0 bases, with 11 bases left in between. The CDR3 region is CASSFSSDLNTEAFF. The CDR3 region has the DNA TGCGCCAGCAGCTTCAGCAGCGACCTGAACACTGAAGCTTTCTTT. Supplemented by reference TRBV5-1 and TRBJ1-1, the full variable domain reads KAGVTQTPRYLIKTRGQQVTLSCSPISGHRSVSWYQQTPGQGLQFLFEYFSETQRNKGNFPGRFSGRQFSNSRSEMNVSTLELGDSALYLCASSFSSDLNTEAFFGQGTRLTVV.

The rearrangement uses TRBV6-6 and TRBJ1-1; D gene ambiguous. V was pared by 10 bases and J by 4 bases, with 10 bases between. The CDR3 is 11 amino acids. From germline, CDR1 is MNHNY and CDR2 SVGAGI (reference sequence). CDR3 sequence (DNA): TGTGCCACCCATCGGAGCACTGAAGCTTTCTTT. This sequence encodes CATHRSTEAFF.

The chain employs TRBV5-1 and TRBJ1-1; no reliable D call. The length of the CDR3 is 13 residues. V dropped 1 base and J dropped 1 base, with 5 bases sitting between them. Looked up from germline, CDR1 is SGHRS and CDR2 is YFSETQ. CDR3 coding DNA: TGCGCCAGCAGCTTGCGGGAGAACACTGAAGCTTTCTTT. It yields the protein CASSLRENTEAFF.